The clone carrying this T cell receptor (beta chain) was detected a few times. The antigen remains undetermined. The ends were cut back, 0 bases at V and 4 bases at J, with 14 bases in the middle. The CDR3 covers 16 residues. Germline V CDR1 and CDR2: LGHNA, YSLEER. This entry comes from a study of T-cell reconstitution after alpha-beta-depleted transplantation in children. Unique molecular identifiers were built into the TCRbeta library. TCRdb recomputed calls from the PCR reads with MiXCR, one row per CDR3 protein. This sample has 450,000 to 600,000 distinct CDR3 sequences, with roughly 13% found just once. Study-wide points: At day 60, the high TCRbeta diversity found in some patients originated from recipient T cells and thymic progenitors that had survived. One year post-transplant, T-cell counts and diversity were largely derived from T cells produced anew. The study reportedly traced alpha-beta T cells about two months after transplant to several hundred expanded graft clones.

This sequence was found in a male patient younger than 18 who had a stem cell transplant for acute myeloid leukemia, so the T cells may come from the graft donor. Sequences were derived from PBMCs, mostly from graft donor cells, sampled 360 days after TCRalphabeta/CD19-depleted stem cell transplant. The chain recombines TRBV4-3 with TRBJ2-3; a possible D gene is TRBD2 (5 bases). The CDR3 DNA reads TGCGCCAGCAGCCAAGATCGGGGAATTTTCGCAGATACGCAGTATTTT. This codes for CASSQDRGIFADTQYF.